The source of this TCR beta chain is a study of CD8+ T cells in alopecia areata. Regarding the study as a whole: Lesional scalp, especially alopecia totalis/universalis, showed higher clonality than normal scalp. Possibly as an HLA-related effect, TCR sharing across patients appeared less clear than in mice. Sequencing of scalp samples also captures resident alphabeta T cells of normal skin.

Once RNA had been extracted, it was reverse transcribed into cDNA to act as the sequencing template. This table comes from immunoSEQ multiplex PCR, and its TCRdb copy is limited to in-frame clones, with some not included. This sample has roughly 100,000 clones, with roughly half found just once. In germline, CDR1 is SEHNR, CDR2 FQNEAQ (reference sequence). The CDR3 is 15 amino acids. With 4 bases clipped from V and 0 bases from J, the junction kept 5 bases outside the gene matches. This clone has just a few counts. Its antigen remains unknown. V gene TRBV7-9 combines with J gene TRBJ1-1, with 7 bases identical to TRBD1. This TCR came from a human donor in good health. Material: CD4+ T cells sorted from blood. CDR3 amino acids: CASSSQGGMNTEAFF. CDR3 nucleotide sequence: TGTGCCAGCAGCTCTCAGGGGGGGATGAACACTGAAGCTTTCTTT.